This T cell receptor (beta chain) was documented in a study of blood T cell repertoires in COVID-19 (dated by TCRdb to about 2020). Background for the entire study: The collaborator samples originated in the United States, Italy and Spain and spanned the acute and convalescent phases of COVID-19. A de-identified subject ID, COVID-19 status, age in years and sex were almost always included in the sample metadata. Where available, HLA class I and class II types were obtained from metadata supplied by the sample provider rather than from assay-based typing. A freely available public database, intended as a resource for researchers studying the immune response to SARS-CoV-2, is where the repertoires were released. The dataset comprised deeply sampled blood TCRbeta repertoires from subjects exposed to, actively infected with, or recovered from COVID-19. The prospective study material was composed of cDNA or gDNA derived from T cells, B-cell-depleted T cells, or PBMCs. Samples came from the ongoing ImmuneRACE study (first 160 participants) plus 1,254 subjects from 6 global collaborators.

Germline trimming amounts to 3 bases on V and 6 bases on J, with 6 as the count of junction bases outside the gene matches. From the cysteine up to the phenylalanine, the CDR3 has a length of 15 residues. Only CDR3 DNA is held: 45 bases, read in frame from base 1. The germline V gene sets CDR1 to SGDLS and CDR2 to YYNGEE. Each collaborating institution followed its own protocols to collect whole blood in K2EDTA tubes. Collaborator samples were shipped for TCRbeta analysis as frozen whole blood, isolated PBMCs, or DNA extracted from either sample type. TCRbeta CDR3 regions were amplified from genomic DNA by means of the immunoSEQ Assay, a bias-controlled multiplex PCR. The authors' pipeline ran thus. The number of nucleated cells in each sample was estimated by amplification of reference gene primers within the assay. To quantify the absolute abundance of each unique TCRbeta CDR3 rearrangement, sequence reads were collapsed and filtered. For each sample, productive Simpson clonality was calculated as the square root of Simpson's diversity index across productive rearrangements. In TCRdb, the immuneACCESS table is reduced to in-frame sequences with V and J assigned. These tables do not hold every clone; where another copy was compared, an unresolved V gene accounts for under half, and the others remain unexplained. That table supplies the V and J calls and clone size; D and trimming were determined from the DNA. The sample table shows about 120,000 clones, and 60% to 80% are seen once. The ten top clones hold roughly 7.3% of the sample.

The investigation overall reported the following: How much clinical and demographic metadata was included differed by source and by participant, and the metadata was provided uncurated.

To note about this clone: The specificity of this receptor is unknown. The input lacks base qualities; no much larger clone sits a single base away.

The source is a human donor in a cohort sampled during active COVID-19. The rearrangement joined TRBV9 to TRBJ1-4; TRBD1 fits 9 bases in the junction. Material: peripheral blood. In nucleotides, the sequence is TGTGCCAGCAGCGCCCCGGGACAGGGAGATGAAAAACTGTTTTTT. This translates into CASSAPGQGDEKLFF.